This T cell receptor (beta chain) was captured by sequencing in a study of vaccination effects on CD4 cells after COVID-19. Study outcomes and limitations: Of the vaccine-induced clones from healthy vaccinees, merely 1 of 255 recognized common cold coronaviruses as well. Infection-derived and vaccine-derived clones contracted markedly late after vaccination.

Before sequencing took place, the ViraFEST assay used viral peptide pools to expand antigen-specific CD4+ T cells. Culture proceeded for approximately 10 days, and CD4+ T cells were then isolated. Germline CDR1 reads SGHKS; CDR2 reads YYEKEE (reference sequence). The CDR3 covers 13 residues. V was clipped by 0 bases and J by 9 bases, with 7 bases between them. Comment on this clone: The antigen remains unidentified.

Repertoires were generated with immunoSEQ multiplex PCR, while TCRdb's copy carries only in-frame clones and drops some. The data contain 20,000 or so clones, about three quarters of them singletons. This chain links TRBV5-5 with TRBJ2-6; D unresolved. The receptor was derived from a human donor who received a COVID-19 vaccine. The specimen was CD4+ T cells from PBMCs cultured with HCoV-229E spike peptides, collected before COVID-19 vaccination. CDR3 loop: CASSLGSGNVLTF. CDR3 in DNA: TGTGCCAGCAGCTTGGGTTCTGGCAACGTCCTGACTTTC.